The clone carrying this T cell receptor (beta chain) was counted a few times. An end of the junction does not agree with germline; a read error may underlie this. TCRdb reprocessed the 5' RACE reads via MiXCR and lists one record per CDR3 protein. The data contain about 320,000 distinct CDR3 sequences, under 15% of them singletons. The data originate from a study of T cells after yellow fever vaccination. Study overall: For low cell numbers, libraries were made with SMART-Seq v4 Ultra Low Input.

Sequencing was performed on CD4+ T cells sorted from PBMCs, taken 15 days after the yellow fever booster vaccination. The clonotype originates from a man aged 18 to 30 who received the YFV17D yellow fever vaccine.

The CDR3 here is CASRLAGRQTGELFF. CDR3 bases: TGTGCCAGCAGGTTAGCGGGCCGGCAGACCGGGGAGCTGTTTTTT. The rearrangement uses TRBV11-2 and TRBJ2-2, with 7 bases lining up with TRBD2. From germline, CDR1 is SGHAT and CDR2 FQNNGV. The CDR3 sequence is 15 residues long.